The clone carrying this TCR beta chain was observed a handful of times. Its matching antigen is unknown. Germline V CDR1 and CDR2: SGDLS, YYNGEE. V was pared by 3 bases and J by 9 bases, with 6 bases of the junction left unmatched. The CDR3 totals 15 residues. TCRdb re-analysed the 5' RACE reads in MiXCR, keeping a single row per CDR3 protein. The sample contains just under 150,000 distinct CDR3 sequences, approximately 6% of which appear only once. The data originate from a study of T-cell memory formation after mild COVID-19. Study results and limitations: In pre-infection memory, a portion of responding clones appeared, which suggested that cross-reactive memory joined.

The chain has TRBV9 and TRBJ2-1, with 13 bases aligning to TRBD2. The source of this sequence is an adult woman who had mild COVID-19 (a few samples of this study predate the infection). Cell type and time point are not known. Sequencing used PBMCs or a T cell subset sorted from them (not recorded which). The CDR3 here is CASSGGTSGALEQFF. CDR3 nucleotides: TGTGCCAGCAGCGGAGGGACTAGCGGGGCACTTGAGCAGTTCTTC.